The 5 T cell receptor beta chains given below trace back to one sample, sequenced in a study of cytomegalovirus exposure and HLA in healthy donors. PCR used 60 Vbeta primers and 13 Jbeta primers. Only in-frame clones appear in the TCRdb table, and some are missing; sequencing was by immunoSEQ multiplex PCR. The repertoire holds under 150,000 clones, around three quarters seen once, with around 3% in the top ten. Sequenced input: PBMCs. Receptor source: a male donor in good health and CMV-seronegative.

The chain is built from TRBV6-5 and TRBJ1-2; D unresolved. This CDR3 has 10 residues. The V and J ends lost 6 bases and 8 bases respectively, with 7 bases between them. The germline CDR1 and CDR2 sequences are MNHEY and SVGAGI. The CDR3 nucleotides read TGTGCCAGCAGGGGAGAGGGCTACACCTTC. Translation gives CASRGEGYTF.

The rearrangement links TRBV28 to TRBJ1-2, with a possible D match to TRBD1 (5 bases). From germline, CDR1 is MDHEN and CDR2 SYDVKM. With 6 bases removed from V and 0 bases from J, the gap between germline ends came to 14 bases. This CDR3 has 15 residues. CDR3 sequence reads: CASSSGTYPNYGYTF. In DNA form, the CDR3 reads TGTGCCAGCAGCTCCGGGACTTACCCTAACTATGGCTACACCTTC.

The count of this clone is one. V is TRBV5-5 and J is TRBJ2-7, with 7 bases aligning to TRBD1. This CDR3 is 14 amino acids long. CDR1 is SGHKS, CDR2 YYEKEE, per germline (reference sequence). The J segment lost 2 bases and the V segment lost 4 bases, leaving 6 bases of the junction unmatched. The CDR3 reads CASSTRQGTYEQYF. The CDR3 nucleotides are TGTGCCAGCAGCACAAGACAGGGAACCTACGAGCAGTACTTC.

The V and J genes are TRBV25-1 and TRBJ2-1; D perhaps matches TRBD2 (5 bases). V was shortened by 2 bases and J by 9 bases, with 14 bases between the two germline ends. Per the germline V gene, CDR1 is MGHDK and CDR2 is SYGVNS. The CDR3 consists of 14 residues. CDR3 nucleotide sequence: TGTGCCAGCAGTGAAAGGCACCCGAGGGTTGAGCAGTTCTTC. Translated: CASSERHPRVEQFF.

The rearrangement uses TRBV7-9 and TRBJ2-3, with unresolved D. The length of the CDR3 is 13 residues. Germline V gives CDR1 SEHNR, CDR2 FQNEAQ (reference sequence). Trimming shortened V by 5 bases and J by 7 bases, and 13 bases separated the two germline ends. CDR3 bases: TGTGCCAGCAGCCCCAGGCTGTCAAATACGCAGTATTTT. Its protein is CASSPRLSNTQYF.